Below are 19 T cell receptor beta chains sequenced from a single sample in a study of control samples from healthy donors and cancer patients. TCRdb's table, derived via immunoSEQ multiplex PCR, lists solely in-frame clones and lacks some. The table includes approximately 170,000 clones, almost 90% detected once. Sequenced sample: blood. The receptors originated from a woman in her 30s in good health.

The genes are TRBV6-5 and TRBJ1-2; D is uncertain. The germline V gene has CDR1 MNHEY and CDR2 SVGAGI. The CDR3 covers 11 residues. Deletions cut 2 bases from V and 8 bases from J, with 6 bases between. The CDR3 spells CASSYKGGYTF. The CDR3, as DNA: TGTGCCAGCAGTTACAAGGGAGGCTACACCTTC.

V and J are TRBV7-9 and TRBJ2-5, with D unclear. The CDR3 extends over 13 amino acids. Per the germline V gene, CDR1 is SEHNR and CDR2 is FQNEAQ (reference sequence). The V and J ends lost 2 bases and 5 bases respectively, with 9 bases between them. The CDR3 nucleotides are TGTGCCAGCAGCTTATCCCTACCTGAGACCCAGTACTTC. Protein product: CASSLSLPETQYF.

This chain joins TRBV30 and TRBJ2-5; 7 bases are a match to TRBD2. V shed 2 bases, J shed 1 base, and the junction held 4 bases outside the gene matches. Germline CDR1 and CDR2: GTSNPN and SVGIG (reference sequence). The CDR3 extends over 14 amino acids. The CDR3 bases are TGTGCCTGGAGTCGGGGAGGGAGCCAAGAGACCCAGTACTTC. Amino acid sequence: CAWSRGGSQETQYF.

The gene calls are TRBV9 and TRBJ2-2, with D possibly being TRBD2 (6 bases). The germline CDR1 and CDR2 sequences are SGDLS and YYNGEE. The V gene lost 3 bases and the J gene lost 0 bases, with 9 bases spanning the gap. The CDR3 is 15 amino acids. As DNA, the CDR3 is TGTGCCAGCAGCGAAGGGACTTCGAACACCGGGGAGCTGTTTTTT. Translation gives CASSEGTSNTGELFF.

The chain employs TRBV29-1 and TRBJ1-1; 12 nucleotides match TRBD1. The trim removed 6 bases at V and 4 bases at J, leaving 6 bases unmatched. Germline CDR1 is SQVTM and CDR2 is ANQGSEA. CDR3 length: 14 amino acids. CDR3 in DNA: TGCAGCGTGAAGGGACAGGGGGCGAGCACTGAAGCTTTCTTT. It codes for CSVKGQGASTEAFF.

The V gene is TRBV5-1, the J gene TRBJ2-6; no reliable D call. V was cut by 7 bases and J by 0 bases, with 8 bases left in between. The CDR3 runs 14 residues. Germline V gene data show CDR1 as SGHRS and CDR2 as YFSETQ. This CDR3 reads CASHKNSGANVLTF. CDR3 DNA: TGCGCCAGCCATAAAAACTCTGGGGCCAACGTCCTGACTTTC.

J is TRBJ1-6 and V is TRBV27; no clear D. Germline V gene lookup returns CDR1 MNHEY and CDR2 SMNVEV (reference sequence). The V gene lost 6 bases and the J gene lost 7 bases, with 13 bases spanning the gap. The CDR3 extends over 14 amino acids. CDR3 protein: CASSPPPGNSPLHF. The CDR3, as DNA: TGTGCCAGCAGCCCGCCCCCGGGGAATTCACCCCTCCACTTT.

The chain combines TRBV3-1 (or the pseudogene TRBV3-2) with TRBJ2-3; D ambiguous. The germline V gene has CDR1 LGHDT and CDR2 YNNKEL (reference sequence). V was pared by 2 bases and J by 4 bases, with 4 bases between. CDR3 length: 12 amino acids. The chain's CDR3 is CASSQFSDTQYF. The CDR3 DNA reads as TGTGCCAGCAGCCAATTTTCAGATACGCAGTATTTT.

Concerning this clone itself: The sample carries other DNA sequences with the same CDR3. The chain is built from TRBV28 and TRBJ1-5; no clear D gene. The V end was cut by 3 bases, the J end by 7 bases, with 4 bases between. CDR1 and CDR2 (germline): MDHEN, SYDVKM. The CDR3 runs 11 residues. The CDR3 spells CASSLGQPQHF. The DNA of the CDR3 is TGTGCCAGCAGTTTGGGGCAGCCCCAGCATTTT. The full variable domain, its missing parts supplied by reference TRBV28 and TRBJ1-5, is DVKVTQSSRYLVKRTGEKVFLECVQDMDHENMFWYRQDPGLGLRLIYFSYDVKMKEKGDIPEGYSVSREKKERFSLILESASTNQTSMYLCASSLGQPQHFGDGTRLSIL.

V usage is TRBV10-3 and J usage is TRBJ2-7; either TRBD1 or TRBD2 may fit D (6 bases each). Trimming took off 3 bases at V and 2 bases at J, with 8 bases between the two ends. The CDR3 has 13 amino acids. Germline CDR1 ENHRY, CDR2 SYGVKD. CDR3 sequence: CAISEGGPYEQYV. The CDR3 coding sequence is TGTGCCATCAGTGAAGGGGGGCCCTACGAGCAGTACGTC.

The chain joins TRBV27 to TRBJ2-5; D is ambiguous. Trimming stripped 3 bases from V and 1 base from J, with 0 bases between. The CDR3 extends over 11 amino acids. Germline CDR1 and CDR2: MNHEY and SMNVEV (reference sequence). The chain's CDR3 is CASSFQETQYF. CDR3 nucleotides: TGTGCCAGCAGTTTCCAAGAGACCCAGTACTTC.

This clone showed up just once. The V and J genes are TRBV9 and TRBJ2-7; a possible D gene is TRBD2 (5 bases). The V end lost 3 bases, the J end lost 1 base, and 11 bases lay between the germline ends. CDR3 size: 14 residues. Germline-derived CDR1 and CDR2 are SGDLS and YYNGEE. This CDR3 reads CASSAGISSYEQYF. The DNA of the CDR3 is TGTGCCAGCAGCGCCGGGATTTCGTCCTACGAGCAGTACTTC.

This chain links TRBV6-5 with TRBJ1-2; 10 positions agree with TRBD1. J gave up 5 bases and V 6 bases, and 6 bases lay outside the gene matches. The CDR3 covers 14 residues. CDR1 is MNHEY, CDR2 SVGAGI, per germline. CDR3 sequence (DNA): TGTGCCAGCAGACGGACAGGGGGTCTTTATGGCTACACCTTC. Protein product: CASRRTGGLYGYTF.

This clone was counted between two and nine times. The CDR3 is CASSLSHQGRDEQFF. CDR3 DNA sequence: TGTGCCAGCAGCTTGAGCCACCAAGGGCGGGATGAGCAGTTCTTC. The genes are TRBV5-4 and TRBJ2-1; D is perhaps TRBD2 (5 bases). Trimming cost V 1 base and J 8 bases, with 16 bases left between them. The CDR3 runs to 15 residues. The V gene's germline CDR1 is SGHNT and CDR2 YYREEE (reference sequence). The entire variable domain, with the rest obtained from reference TRBV5-4 and TRBJ2-1, is as follows: ETGVTQSPTHLIKTRGQQVTLRCSSQSGHNTVSWYQQALGQGPQFIFQYYREEENGRGNFPPRFSGLQFPNYSSELNVNALELDDSALYLCASSLSHQGRDEQFFGPGTRLTVL.

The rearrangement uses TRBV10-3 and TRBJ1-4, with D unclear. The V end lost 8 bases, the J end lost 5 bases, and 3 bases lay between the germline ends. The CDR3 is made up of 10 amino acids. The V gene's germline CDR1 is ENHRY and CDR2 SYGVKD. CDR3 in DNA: TGTGCCATCGGGAATGAAAAACTGTTTTTT. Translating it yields CAIGNEKLFF.

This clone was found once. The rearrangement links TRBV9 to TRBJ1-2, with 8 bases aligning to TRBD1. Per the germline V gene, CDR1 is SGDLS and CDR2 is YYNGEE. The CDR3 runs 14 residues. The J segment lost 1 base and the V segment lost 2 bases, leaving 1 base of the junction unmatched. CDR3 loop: CASSVGQGNYGYTF. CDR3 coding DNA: TGTGCCAGCAGCGTCGGACAGGGTAACTATGGCTACACCTTC.

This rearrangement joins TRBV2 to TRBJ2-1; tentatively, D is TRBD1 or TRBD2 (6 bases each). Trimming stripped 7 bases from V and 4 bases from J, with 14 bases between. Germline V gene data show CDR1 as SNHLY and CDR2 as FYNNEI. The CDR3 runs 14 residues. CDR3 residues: CASKIRGGYNEQFF. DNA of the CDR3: TGTGCCAGCAAAATCAGGGGAGGTTACAATGAGCAGTTCTTC.

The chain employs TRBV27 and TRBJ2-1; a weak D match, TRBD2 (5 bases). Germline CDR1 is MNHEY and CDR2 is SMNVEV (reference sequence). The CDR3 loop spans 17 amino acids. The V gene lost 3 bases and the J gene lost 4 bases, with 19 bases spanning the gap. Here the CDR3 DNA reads TGTGCCAGCAGTTTGAATATAGCGACGGCGGGTTACAATGAGCAGTTCTTC. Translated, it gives CASSLNIATAGYNEQFF.

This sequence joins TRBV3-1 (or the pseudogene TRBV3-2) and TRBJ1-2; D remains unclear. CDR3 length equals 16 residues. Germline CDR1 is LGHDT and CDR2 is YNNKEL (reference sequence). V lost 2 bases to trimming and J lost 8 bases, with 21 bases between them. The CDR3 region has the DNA TGTGCCAGCAGCCAATCCCAAACTGGGAGGTGGTGGGGCTACACCTTC. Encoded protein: CASSQSQTGRWWGYTF.